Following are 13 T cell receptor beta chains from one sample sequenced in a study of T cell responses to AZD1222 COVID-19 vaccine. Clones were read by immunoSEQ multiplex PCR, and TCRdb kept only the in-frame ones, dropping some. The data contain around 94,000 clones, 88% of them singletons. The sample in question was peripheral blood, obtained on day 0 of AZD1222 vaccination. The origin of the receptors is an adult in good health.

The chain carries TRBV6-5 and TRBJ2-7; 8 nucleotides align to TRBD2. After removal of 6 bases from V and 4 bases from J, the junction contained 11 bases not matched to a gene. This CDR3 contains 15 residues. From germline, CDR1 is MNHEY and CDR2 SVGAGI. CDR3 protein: CASSNGLAGTYEQYF. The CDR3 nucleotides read TGTGCCAGCAGCAACGGGTTAGCGGGGACATACGAGCAGTACTTC.

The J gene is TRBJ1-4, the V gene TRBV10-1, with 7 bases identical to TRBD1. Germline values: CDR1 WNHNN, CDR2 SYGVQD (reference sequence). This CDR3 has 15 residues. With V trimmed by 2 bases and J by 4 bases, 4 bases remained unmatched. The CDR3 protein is CASSEPGQSNEKLFF. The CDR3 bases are TGCGCCAGCAGTGAGCCGGGACAGAGTAATGAAAAACTGTTTTTT.

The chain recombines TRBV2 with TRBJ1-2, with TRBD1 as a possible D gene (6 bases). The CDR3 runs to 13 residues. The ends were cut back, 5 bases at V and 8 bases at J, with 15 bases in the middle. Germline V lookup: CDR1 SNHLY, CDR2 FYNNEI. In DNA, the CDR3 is TGTGCCAGCAGTTATGACAGGATGGGCGGCTACACCTTC. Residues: CASSYDRMGGYTF.

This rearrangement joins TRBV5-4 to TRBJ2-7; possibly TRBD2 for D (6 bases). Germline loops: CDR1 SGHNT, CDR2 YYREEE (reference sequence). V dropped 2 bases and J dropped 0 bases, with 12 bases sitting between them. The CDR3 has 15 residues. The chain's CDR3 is CASSFSRRGSYEQYF. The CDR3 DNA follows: TGTGCCAGCAGCTTCTCCAGGCGGGGCTCCTACGAGCAGTACTTC.

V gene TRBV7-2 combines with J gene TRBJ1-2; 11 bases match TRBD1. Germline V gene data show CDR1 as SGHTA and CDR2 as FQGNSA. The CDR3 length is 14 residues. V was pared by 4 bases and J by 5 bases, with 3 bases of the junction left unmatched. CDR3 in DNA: TGTGCCAGCAGCTACGGACAGGGGGCATATGGCTACACCTTC. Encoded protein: CASSYGQGAYGYTF.

The CDR3 region is CATSDLGTSGRDEQFF. The CDR3 DNA is TGTGCCACCAGTGATTTAGGGACTAGCGGGAGGGATGAGCAGTTCTTC. The chain joins TRBV24-1 to TRBJ2-1, with 16 bases aligning to TRBD2. Germline V gene data show CDR1 as KGHDR and CDR2 as SFDVKD. Trimming cost V 1 base and J 8 bases; bases outside gene matches: 1. The CDR3 is 16 residues long.

CDR3 sequence: CASSLDWGSSYEQYF. The DNA for the CDR3 is TGTGCCAGCAGCTTAGATTGGGGGAGCTCCTACGAGCAGTACTTC. The genes are TRBV11-2 and TRBJ2-7; D may correspond to TRBD1 or TRBD2 (5 bases each). This CDR3 contains 15 residues. V dropped 0 bases and J dropped 0 bases, with 9 bases sitting between them. Germline assignment: CDR1 SGHAT and CDR2 FQNNGV.

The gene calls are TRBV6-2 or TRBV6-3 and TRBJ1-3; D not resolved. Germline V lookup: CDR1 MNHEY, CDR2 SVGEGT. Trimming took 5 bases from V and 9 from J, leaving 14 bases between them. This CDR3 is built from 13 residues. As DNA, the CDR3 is TGTGCCAGCAGTCCGATACCTGAAAGCACCATATATTTT. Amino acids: CASSPIPESTIYF.

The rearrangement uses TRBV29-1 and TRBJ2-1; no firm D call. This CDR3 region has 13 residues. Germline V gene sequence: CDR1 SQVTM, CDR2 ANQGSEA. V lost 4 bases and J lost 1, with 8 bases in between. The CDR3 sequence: CSVGMSSYNEQFF. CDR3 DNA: TGCAGCGTTGGCATGTCATCCTACAATGAGCAGTTCTTC.

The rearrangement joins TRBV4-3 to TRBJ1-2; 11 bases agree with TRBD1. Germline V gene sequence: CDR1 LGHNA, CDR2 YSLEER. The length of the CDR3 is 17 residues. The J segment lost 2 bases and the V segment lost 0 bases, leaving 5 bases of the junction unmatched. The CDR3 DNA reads TGCGCCAGCAGCCAAGATCGCGGGACAGGGGGAAACTATGGCTACACCTTC. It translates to CASSQDRGTGGNYGYTF.

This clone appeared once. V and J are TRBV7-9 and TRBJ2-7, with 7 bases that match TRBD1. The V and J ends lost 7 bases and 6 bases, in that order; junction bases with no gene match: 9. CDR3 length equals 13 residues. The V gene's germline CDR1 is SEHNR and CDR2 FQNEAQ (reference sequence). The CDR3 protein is CASTWTGSGEQYF. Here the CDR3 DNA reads TGTGCCAGCACCTGGACAGGATCTGGCGAGCAGTACTTC.

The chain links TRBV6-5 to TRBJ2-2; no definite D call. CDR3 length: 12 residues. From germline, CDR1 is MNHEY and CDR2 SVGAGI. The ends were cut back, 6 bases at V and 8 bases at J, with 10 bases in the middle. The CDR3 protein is CASSLLVGELFF. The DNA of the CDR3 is TGTGCCAGCAGCCTATTAGTGGGGGAGCTGTTTTTT.

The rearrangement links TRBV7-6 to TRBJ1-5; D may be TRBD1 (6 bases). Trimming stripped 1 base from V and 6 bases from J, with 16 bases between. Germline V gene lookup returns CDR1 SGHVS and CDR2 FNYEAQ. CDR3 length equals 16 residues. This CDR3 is CASSLGARGRSQPQHF. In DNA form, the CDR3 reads TGTGCCAGCAGCTTAGGGGCTCGGGGGCGTAGTCAGCCCCAGCATTTT.